The rows below give T cell receptor beta chains drawn from one sample of a study of T cells after yellow fever vaccination. TCRdb reprocessed the 5' RACE reads with MiXCR, giving one entry per CDR3 protein. The repertoire includes 150,000 to 200,000 distinct CDR3 sequences, around 9.7% of them detected once, and approximately 39% sits in the top ten. The sample was CD8+ T cells sorted from PBMCs, taken 45 days after the yellow fever booster vaccination. These receptors were obtained from a man between 18 and 35 years old who received the YFV17D yellow fever vaccine. CDR3s include the opening cysteine and the closing phenylalanine or tryptophan. Each record gives: clone size, D gene, J gene, V gene, CDR3 protein, CDR3 DNA. A D gene is named only where the DNA matches it firmly. Some rows have no size entry. The others give once, few or many, or a class for an expanded clone.

abundance: few; d_gene: .; j_gene: TRBJ2-1; v_gene: TRBV4-3; CDR3aa: CASSQEGGRGNEQFF; CDR3nt: TGCGCCAGCAGCCAAGAAGGGGGGCGCGGGAATGAGCAGTTCTTC
abundance: .; d_gene: .; j_gene: TRBJ2-4; v_gene: TRBV23-1; CDR3aa: CANRYLRLAKNIQYF; CDR3nt: TGCGCCAACCGTTACCTTAGGTTAGCCAAAAACATTCAGTACTTC
abundance: many; d_gene: TRBD2; j_gene: TRBJ2-1; v_gene: TRBV4-3; CDR3aa: CASSQREGLYNEQFF; CDR3nt: TGCGCCAGCAGCCAAAGGGAGGGGCTATACAATGAGCAGTTCTTC
abundance: few; d_gene: .; j_gene: TRBJ2-1; v_gene: TRBV6-5; CDR3aa: CASSASSRRYNEQFF; CDR3nt: TGTGCCAGCAGTGCTTCGAGTAGGCGGTACAATGAGCAGTTCTTC
abundance: few; d_gene: .; j_gene: TRBJ2-7; v_gene: TRBV5-6; CDR3aa: CASSLDYEQYF; CDR3nt: TGTGCCAGCAGCTTGGACTACGAGCAGTACTTC
abundance: few; d_gene: TRBD2; j_gene: TRBJ2-7; v_gene: TRBV4-1; CDR3aa: CASSQVPSGGSEQYF; CDR3nt: TGCGCCAGCAGCCAAGTCCCTAGCGGGGGCTCCGAGCAGTACTTC
abundance: many; d_gene: .; j_gene: TRBJ2-7; v_gene: TRBV11-2; CDR3aa: CASSHSTGDYEQYF; CDR3nt: TGTGCCAGCAGCCATTCGACAGGCGACTACGAGCAGTACTTC
abundance: .; d_gene: .; j_gene: TRBJ1-1; v_gene: TRBV19; CDR3aa: CASISGWDTEAFF; CDR3nt: TGTGCCAGTATTAGTGGTTGGGACACTGAAGCTTTCTTT
abundance: few; d_gene: TRBD1; j_gene: TRBJ2-7; v_gene: TRBV11-2; CDR3aa: CASSLSGGEIYEQYF; CDR3nt: TGTGCCAGCAGCTTATCAGGGGGCGAGATCTACGAGCAGTACTTC
abundance: .; d_gene: TRBD2; j_gene: TRBJ2-1; v_gene: TRBV5-1; CDR3aa: CASTYAETSGNNEQFF; CDR3nt: TGCGCCAGCACCTACGCTGAGACTAGCGGGAACAATGAGCAGTTCTTC
abundance: many; d_gene: .; j_gene: TRBJ1-5; v_gene: TRBV6-2/TRBV6-3; CDR3aa: CASSYGSNQPQHF; CDR3nt: TGTGCCAGCAGTTACGGTAGCAATCAGCCCCAGCATTTT
abundance: many; d_gene: TRBD1; j_gene: TRBJ2-5; v_gene: TRBV6-5; CDR3aa: CASSYGDRVGETQYF; CDR3nt: TGTGCCAGCAGTTACGGAGACAGGGTTGGGGAGACCCAGTACTTC
abundance: .; d_gene: .; j_gene: TRBJ2-3; v_gene: TRBV2; CDR3aa: CASSEPPQTDTQYF; CDR3nt: TGTGCCAGCAGTGAACCCCCCCAGACAGATACGCAGTATTTT
abundance: .; d_gene: .; j_gene: TRBJ1-1; v_gene: TRBV29-1; CDR3aa: CSVVPNTEAFF; CDR3nt: TGCAGCGTGGTGCCGAACACTGAAGCTTTCTTT
abundance: .; d_gene: .; j_gene: TRBJ2-3; v_gene: TRBV14; CDR3aa: CASSQEFGVGTDTQYF; CDR3nt: TGTGCCAGCAGCCAAGAATTTGGGGTTGGCACAGATACGCAGTATTTT
abundance: .; d_gene: .; j_gene: TRBJ2-6; v_gene: TRBV12-3/TRBV12-4; CDR3aa: CASSFGTGGSGANVLTF; CDR3nt: TGTGCCAGCAGTTTTGGCACTGGAGGCTCTGGGGCCAACGTCCTGACTTTC
abundance: .; d_gene: TRBD1; j_gene: TRBJ1-2; v_gene: TRBV5-4; CDR3aa: CASSSTGVLGYTF; CDR3nt: TGTGCCAGCAGCTCGACAGGGGTTTTAGGCTACACCTTC
abundance: .; d_gene: .; j_gene: TRBJ2-1; v_gene: TRBV6-5; CDR3aa: CASSADIFSSYNEQFF; CDR3nt: TGTGCCAGCAGTGCTGACATTTTTTCATCCTACAATGAGCAGTTCTTC
abundance: few; d_gene: TRBD2; j_gene: TRBJ2-3; v_gene: TRBV7-9; CDR3aa: CASSSPRTSGGDTQYF; CDR3nt: TGTGCCAGCAGCTCCCCAAGGACTAGCGGGGGCGATACGCAGTATTTT
abundance: .; d_gene: .; j_gene: TRBJ2-2; v_gene: TRBV5-1; CDR3aa: CASNDGTSNTGELFF; CDR3nt: TGCGCCAGCAACGACGGGACTTCGAACACCGGGGAGCTGTTTTTT
abundance: many; d_gene: .; j_gene: TRBJ1-6; v_gene: TRBV2; CDR3aa: CATLPRDTGNSPLHF; CDR3nt: TGTGCCACCCTCCCACGAGATACAGGGAATTCACCCCTCCACTTT
abundance: few; d_gene: .; j_gene: TRBJ2-5; v_gene: TRBV21-1; CDR3aa: CASSKAGRAETQYF; CDR3nt: TGTGCCAGCAGCAAAGCGGGTAGGGCAGAGACCCAGTACTTC
abundance: few; d_gene: TRBD1; j_gene: TRBJ2-7; v_gene: TRBV6-6; CDR3aa: CASSFGTGIISYEQYF; CDR3nt: TGTGCCAGCAGTTTCGGGACAGGGATTATCTCCTACGAGCAGTACTTC
abundance: few; d_gene: .; j_gene: TRBJ2-5; v_gene: TRBV4-1; CDR3aa: CASSQDPGAQYF; CDR3nt: TGCGCCAGCAGCCAAGATCCAGGGGCGCAGTACTTC
abundance: many; d_gene: .; j_gene: TRBJ2-1; v_gene: TRBV4-1; CDR3aa: CASNLPGQVEQFF; CDR3nt: TGCGCCAGCAACTTACCGGGCCAGGTTGAGCAGTTCTTC
abundance: many; d_gene: .; j_gene: TRBJ1-1; v_gene: TRBV4-1; CDR3aa: CASSQRSNTEAFF; CDR3nt: TGCGCCAGCAGCCAACGATCGAACACTGAAGCTTTCTTT
abundance: few; d_gene: .; j_gene: TRBJ2-4; v_gene: TRBV5-1; CDR3aa: CASSSRGRGVDIQYF; CDR3nt: TGCGCCAGCAGCTCGAGGGGCCGAGGGGTGGACATTCAGTACTTC
abundance: few; d_gene: TRBD1; j_gene: TRBJ1-5; v_gene: TRBV6-5; CDR3aa: CASGTGGSNQPQHF; CDR3nt: TGTGCCAGCGGCACAGGGGGCAGCAATCAGCCCCAGCATTTT
abundance: .; d_gene: .; j_gene: TRBJ1-1; v_gene: TRBV10-3; CDR3aa: CAISESNQAGTEAFF; CDR3nt: TGTGCCATCAGTGAGTCGAACCAGGCAGGGACTGAAGCTTTCTTT
abundance: .; d_gene: .; j_gene: TRBJ2-5; v_gene: TRBV20-1; CDR3aa: CSASHGGAFLQETQYF; CDR3nt: TGCAGTGCTTCCCATGGGGGGGCCTTTTTACAAGAGACCCAGTACTTC
abundance: .; d_gene: TRBD1; j_gene: TRBJ1-4; v_gene: TRBV9; CDR3aa: CASSERQGISEKLFF; CDR3nt: TGTGCCAGCAGCGAAAGACAGGGGATAAGTGAAAAACTGTTTTTT
abundance: .; d_gene: .; j_gene: TRBJ1-1; v_gene: TRBV30; CDR3aa: CAWSVTANTEAFF; CDR3nt: TGTGCCTGGAGTGTCACGGCGAACACTGAAGCTTTCTTT
abundance: .; d_gene: .; j_gene: TRBJ2-2; v_gene: TRBV6-5; CDR3aa: CASGLPGQSNTGELFF; CDR3nt: TGTGCCAGCGGGCTACCCGGACAGTCGAACACCGGGGAGCTGTTTTTT
abundance: few; d_gene: .; j_gene: TRBJ2-5; v_gene: TRBV13; CDR3aa: CASSLGVEETQYF; CDR3nt: TGTGCCAGCAGCTTAGGCGTGGAAGAGACCCAGTACTTC
abundance: .; d_gene: TRBD2; j_gene: TRBJ2-5; v_gene: TRBV5-1; CDR3aa: CASDWVSGGLLGETQYF; CDR3nt: TGCGCCAGCGACTGGGTGAGCGGGGGCCTCCTTGGGGAGACCCAGTACTTC
abundance: many; d_gene: TRBD2; j_gene: TRBJ2-2; v_gene: TRBV5-1; CDR3aa: CASGGLAGFATGELFF; CDR3nt: TGCGCCAGCGGGGGACTAGCGGGGTTCGCGACCGGGGAGCTGTTTTTT
abundance: .; d_gene: .; j_gene: TRBJ2-7; v_gene: TRBV20-1; CDR3aa: CSARDYEAYEQYF; CDR3nt: TGCAGTGCTAGAGATTACGAGGCCTACGAGCAGTACTTC
abundance: few; d_gene: .; j_gene: TRBJ2-7; v_gene: TRBV7-9; CDR3aa: CASSSTGTYEQYF; CDR3nt: TGTGCCAGCAGCTCAACAGGGACCTACGAGCAGTACTTC
abundance: .; d_gene: .; j_gene: TRBJ2-3; v_gene: TRBV4-2; CDR3aa: CASSLVRDLRNADTQYF; CDR3nt: TGTGCCAGCAGCCTCGTCAGGGACCTCCGGAACGCAGATACGCAGTATTTT
abundance: few; d_gene: .; j_gene: TRBJ1-1; v_gene: TRBV4-1; CDR3aa: CASTSGAGTDTEAFF; CDR3nt: TGCGCCAGCACCTCAGGGGCAGGGACGGACACTGAAGCTTTCTTT
abundance: few; d_gene: .; j_gene: TRBJ1-2; v_gene: TRBV15; CDR3aa: CATSRDSLMAPPNGYTF; CDR3nt: TGTGCCACCAGCAGAGATTCCCTCATGGCTCCCCCTAACGGCTACACCTTC
abundance: .; d_gene: .; j_gene: TRBJ1-2; v_gene: TRBV6-2/TRBV6-3; CDR3aa: CASWTLANYGYTF; CDR3nt: TGTGCCAGCTGGACGCTAGCTAACTATGGCTACACCTTC
abundance: many; d_gene: TRBD1; j_gene: TRBJ1-2; v_gene: TRBV29-1; CDR3aa: CSVVGQGGYGYTF; CDR3nt: TGCAGCGTTGTGGGACAGGGGGGCTATGGCTACACCTTC
abundance: .; d_gene: TRBD1; j_gene: TRBJ1-1; v_gene: TRBV6-1; CDR3aa: CASTLRDRLNTEAFF; CDR3nt: TGTGCCAGCACCCTAAGGGACAGGTTGAACACTGAAGCTTTCTTT
abundance: few; d_gene: TRBD1; j_gene: TRBJ2-1; v_gene: TRBV29-1; CDR3aa: CSVVTGPYNEQFF; CDR3nt: TGCAGCGTTGTGACAGGGCCCTACAATGAGCAGTTCTTC
abundance: many; d_gene: .; j_gene: TRBJ1-5; v_gene: TRBV4-1; CDR3aa: CASSQKAVQQPQHF; CDR3nt: TGCGCCAGCAGCCAGAAGGCAGTCCAACAGCCCCAGCATTTT
abundance: few; d_gene: .; j_gene: TRBJ2-5; v_gene: TRBV6-1; CDR3aa: CASSYGPPGETQYF; CDR3nt: TGTGCCAGCTCCTACGGGCCCCCGGGGGAGACCCAGTACTTC
abundance: .; d_gene: .; j_gene: TRBJ2-7; v_gene: TRBV5-1; CDR3aa: CASRYYGGGSYEQYF; CDR3nt: TGCGCCAGCAGGTATTATGGGGGAGGATCCTACGAGCAGTACTTC